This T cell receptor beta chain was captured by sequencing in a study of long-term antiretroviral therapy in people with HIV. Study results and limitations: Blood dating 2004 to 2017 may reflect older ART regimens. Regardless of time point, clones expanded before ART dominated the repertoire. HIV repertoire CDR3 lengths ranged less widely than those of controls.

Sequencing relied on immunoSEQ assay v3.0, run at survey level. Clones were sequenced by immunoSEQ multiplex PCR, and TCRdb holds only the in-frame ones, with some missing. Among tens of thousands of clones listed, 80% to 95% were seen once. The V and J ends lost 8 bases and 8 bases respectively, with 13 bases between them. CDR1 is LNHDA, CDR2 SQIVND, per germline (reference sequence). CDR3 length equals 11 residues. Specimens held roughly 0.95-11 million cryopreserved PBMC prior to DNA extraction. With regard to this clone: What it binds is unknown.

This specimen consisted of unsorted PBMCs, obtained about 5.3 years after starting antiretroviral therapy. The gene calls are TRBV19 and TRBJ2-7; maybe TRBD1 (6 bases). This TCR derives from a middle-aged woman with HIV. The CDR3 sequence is CASQTGFQQYF. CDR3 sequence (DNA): TGTGCCAGTCAAACAGGGTTCCAGCAGTACTTC.